The T cell receptor (beta chain) described here comes from a study of a mutant IDH1 vaccine in newly diagnosed glioma (dated by TCRdb to about 2021). Background on the whole study: Vaccination was initiated 4-6 weeks after radiotherapy alone, or concurrently with temozolomide cycles in the chemotherapy-containing groups. Of the approximately 30 treated patients, about 62% were male and about 38% were female, and the mean age was 40.4 years. Longitudinal TCRB deep sequencing was performed for 20 to 30 treated patients wherever samples were available for exploratory analyses. Before enrollment, patients had received standard therapy of radiotherapy alone, temozolomide alone, or radiochemotherapy with temozolomide; most received the combination. Visit V12 was the week-35 safety follow-up and visit V13 was the week-47 end of study. Peripheral blood samples were drawn at six visits, namely V03 (baseline), V05, V07, V10, V12 and V13. Overall results and qualifications from the work: Immune responses induced by the vaccine were seen in roughly 95% of patients across multiple MHC alleles. It was noted by the authors that analyses of patient blood samples could not be reproduced owing to sample limitations. Availability determined which PBMC samples were chosen for TCRB deep sequencing. Pseudoprogression seemed to be unrelated to changes in the top peripheral T cell clonotypes found by TCRB sequencing.

The sample's time point, from its label and the paper: week 47, end of study. Each vaccine dose was 300 ug of a 20-mer mutant IDH1 peptide in Montanide, given subcutaneously with topical imiquimod. Eight vaccinations were administered to patients in weeks 1, 3, 5, 7, 11, 15, 19 and 23, corresponding to visits V03 through V10. All donors had newly diagnosed IDH1-mutant astrocytomas of WHO grade 3 or 4 that showed loss of nuclear ATRX. The samples were drawn from NOA16, a multicentre, single-arm, open-label phase I trial in Germany that tested a mutant IDH1 peptide vaccine in humans for the first time. Genomic DNA for TCRB sequencing was extracted from EDTA blood using the DNeasy Blood and Tissue Kit. Library prep was done by the immunoSEQ multiplex PCR assay. The hsTCRB Kit was used according to the manufacturer's protocol to amplify rearranged TCR beta chain sequences. TCRB libraries were sequenced on an Illumina MiSeq. The original pipeline was this. Demultiplexing, trimming and gene mapping were performed with the kit vendor's proprietary platform. TCRdb's version of the immuneACCESS table is confined to in-frame rearrangements and falls short of the full clone set. An unresolved V gene accounts for under half of the shortfall where checked; the remainder is of unknown origin. V and J calls and clone size are those listed in that table; D and trimming were worked out from the DNA. For this sample the table gives tens of thousands of clones, of which about 61% were detected only once. In total, the top ten clones hold 4% to 6% of the sample.

This clone is a singleton in its sample. Its antigen specificity is not known. Base qualities are not recorded, but no much larger clone differs from it by a single base. The specimen comprised peripheral blood mononuclear cells (PBMCs), sampled from a glioma patient whose treatment included an IDH1 peptide vaccine. The TCR comes from a man between 40 and 49 years old with glioma. Some clones in this sample may be carry-over from other donors' samples.

In nucleotides, the sequence is TGTGCTAGTGCGACAGGGGTGGAGACCCAGTACTTC. Its protein reads: CASATGVETQYF. Recombination connected TRBV12-5 to TRBJ2-5; TRBD1 lines up with 8 middle nucleotides. V is trimmed back by 7 bases and J by 5 bases, and the junction contains 3 bases that no gene match accounts for. Spanning cysteine to phenylalanine, the CDR3 consists of 12 amino acids. Only the CDR3 region is kept as DNA, spanning 36 bases read in frame from base 1. The germline V gene encodes CDR1 LGHNT and CDR2 FRNRAP.